This entry lists 27 T cell receptor beta chains sequenced from one sample in a study of graft-versus-host responses after intestinal transplantation. These receptors are not linked to any known antigen. Sequenced by immunoSEQ multiplex PCR; TCRdb stores in-frame clones only, minus some. The sample consists of 80,000 to 90,000 clones, 85% to 90% of them appearing once. This specimen was unstimulated CD4+ T cells sorted from spleen or lymph node cells, taken before intestinal transplant. The receptors originated from a human donor who received an intestinal transplant.

The genes are TRBV2 and TRBJ1-5; D not certain. The V end was cut by 5 bases, the J end by 1 base, with 9 bases between. The CDR3 runs to 14 residues. CDR1 SNHLY and CDR2 FYNNEI come from the germline V gene. The CDR3 nucleotides read TGTGCCAGCAGTCCCTTGGAGAGCAATCAGCCCCAGCATTTT. Amino acids: CASSPLESNQPQHF.

This chain joins TRBV10-1 and TRBJ2-1, with 9 bases aligning to TRBD2. The CDR3 has 15 residues. Germline V gene lookup returns CDR1 WNHNN and CDR2 SYGVQD (reference sequence). The V segment lost 6 bases and the J segment 2 bases; nucleotides outside the gene matches: 5. The CDR3 nucleotides are TGCGCCAGCAGCGCGACTAGCGGTCCCTACAATGAGCAGTTCTTC. It yields the protein CASSATSGPYNEQFF.

This clone showed up just a few times. The gene calls are TRBV7-8 and TRBJ1-6; a weak D match, TRBD1 (6 bases). Germline assignment: CDR1 SGHVS and CDR2 FQNEAQ. The CDR3 covers 14 residues. Trimming took 5 bases from V and 7 from J, leaving 12 bases between them. This CDR3 reads CASSPQGGNSPLHF. In DNA form, the CDR3 reads TGTGCCAGCAGCCCCCAAGGGGGAAATTCACCCCTCCACTTT.

The chain employs TRBV11-3 and TRBJ2-3, with a tentative D call TRBD1 (5 bases). The CDR3 runs to 15 residues. Looked up from germline, CDR1 is SGHNT and CDR2 is YENEEA. V lost 1 base and J lost 0, with 8 bases in between. In DNA, the CDR3 is TGTGCCAGCAGCTTAGGACAGACTAGCACAGATACGCAGTATTTT. This gives the protein CASSLGQTSTDTQYF.

This clone was recorded once. The chain couples TRBV2 to TRBJ1-2; TRBD1 matches 7 bases. Trimming at V came to 9 bases and at J to 7 bases, leaving 11 bases not matched to a gene. The V gene's germline CDR1 is SNHLY and CDR2 FYNNEI. The CDR3 has 13 residues. CDR3 protein: CARTPDRVGGYTF. In DNA, the CDR3 is TGTGCCAGGACCCCCGACAGGGTTGGTGGCTACACCTTC.

The chain is built from TRBV7-3 and TRBJ1-2; TRBD1 is a possible D gene (6 bases). The CDR3 runs to 13 residues. Looked up from germline, CDR1 is SGHTA and CDR2 is FQGTGA. V shed 5 bases and J shed 10 bases, with 17 bases lying between them. In DNA form, the CDR3 reads TGTGCCAGCAGCCAAACTGGGGGGGGGCTCTACACCTTC. It codes for CASSQTGGGLYTF.

The genes are TRBV5-6 and TRBJ2-1; D is undetermined. This CDR3 has 14 amino acids. With 4 bases removed from V and 0 bases from J, the gap between germline ends came to 8 bases. CDR1 is SGHDT, CDR2 YYEEEE, per germline. Here the CDR3 DNA reads TGTGCCAGCAGCAGCCGCGGCTCCTACAATGAGCAGTTCTTC. It is translated as CASSSRGSYNEQFF.

The chain joins TRBV2 to TRBJ1-2, with D unclear. Germline lookup yields CDR1 SNHLY and CDR2 FYNNEI. This CDR3 spans 15 amino acids. The V end lost 3 bases, the J end lost 0 bases, and 11 bases lay between the germline ends. CDR3 sequence: CASSDTVRANYGYTF. The CDR3 DNA is TGTGCCAGCAGTGATACGGTTAGAGCTAACTATGGCTACACCTTC.

The gene calls are TRBV7-3 and TRBJ1-1; 8 bases map to TRBD1. Trimming took 4 bases from V and 0 from J; bases not matched to a gene: 1. This CDR3 is 14 amino acids long. Germline V CDR1 and CDR2: SGHTA, FQGTGA. The CDR3 reads CASSYRGVNTEAFF. The CDR3 region has the DNA TGTGCCAGCAGCTACAGGGGGGTGAACACTGAAGCTTTCTTT.

The chain links TRBV25-1 to TRBJ2-3, with a tentative D call TRBD2 (6 bases). There are 15 residues in the CDR3. Trimming took 1 base from V and 1 from J, leaving 9 bases between them. Germline lookup yields CDR1 MGHDK and CDR2 SYGVNS. CDR3: CASSESQRGTDTQYF. The CDR3 DNA follows: TGTGCCAGCAGTGAATCTCAGCGGGGCACAGATACGCAGTATTTT.

The chain carries TRBV12-5 and TRBJ2-3, with D maybe TRBD2 (5 bases). The CDR3 is made up of 14 amino acids. V was cut by 7 bases and J by 4 bases, with 15 bases left in between. Germline CDR1 LGHNT, CDR2 FRNRAP. The CDR3 spells CASAPWRAADTQYF. CDR3 coding DNA: TGTGCTAGTGCCCCCTGGCGGGCGGCAGATACGCAGTATTTT.

This clone was counted once. The chain has TRBV5-1 and TRBJ1-3; D is undetermined. The V and J ends lost 5 bases and 0 bases respectively, with 9 bases between them. Germline V gene lookup returns CDR1 SGHRS and CDR2 YFSETQ. The length of the CDR3 is 14 residues. CDR3 nucleotide sequence: TGCGCCAGCAGGTCAACTTACTCTGGAAACACCATATATTTT. It translates to CASRSTYSGNTIYF.

V is TRBV18 and J is TRBJ1-1; 7 bases line up with TRBD1. The CDR3 sequence is 16 residues long. The V gene end was trimmed by 3 bases and the J gene end by 6 bases; junction bases not matched to a gene: 13. Germline lookup yields CDR1 KGHSH and CDR2 LQKENI. This CDR3 reads CASSPPGRQGVSEAFF. CDR3 DNA sequence: TGTGCCAGCTCACCGCCGGGGAGGCAGGGGGTTTCTGAAGCTTTCTTT.

The chain carries TRBV9 and TRBJ2-2; the D is unclear. CDR3 length equals 15 residues. V lost 0 bases and J 2 bases, leaving 8 bases between the germline ends. In germline, CDR1 is SGDLS, CDR2 YYNGEE. DNA for the CDR3: TGTGCCAGCAGCGTAGGGGCTGTAAACACCGGGGAGCTGTTTTTT. This translates into CASSVGAVNTGELFF.

The rearrangement joins TRBV18 to TRBJ1-1, with 9 bases identical to TRBD1. Germline trimming cut 0 bases from V and 4 bases from J; bases unmatched to any gene: 3. The germline V gene encodes CDR1 KGHSH and CDR2 LQKENI. The CDR3 length is 15 residues. DNA of the CDR3: TGTGCCAGCTCACCACCACAGGGGGCGGCCACTGAAGCTTTCTTT. Protein product: CASSPPQGAATEAFF.

The V gene is TRBV25-1, the J gene TRBJ1-4, with TRBD1 as a possible D gene (6 bases). V was trimmed by 4 bases and J by 0 bases, leaving 9 bases between them. Germline CDR1 MGHDK, CDR2 SYGVNS. The CDR3 sequence is 15 residues long. CDR3: CASSAPGATNEKLFF. The CDR3 DNA follows: TGTGCCAGCAGTGCCCCAGGGGCAACTAATGAAAAACTGTTTTTT.

The chain is built from TRBV6-5 and TRBJ1-1; D is unclear. V dropped 10 bases and J dropped 0 bases, with 9 bases sitting between them. Germline CDR1 and CDR2: MNHEY and SVGAGI. The length of the CDR3 is 12 residues. The CDR3 here is CATFTLNTEAFF. The CDR3 region has the DNA TGTGCCACCTTTACATTGAACACTGAAGCTTTCTTT.

The J gene is TRBJ2-2, the V gene TRBV27; 9 bases are shared with TRBD1. The CDR3 totals 15 residues. V dropped 7 bases and J dropped 6; count of bases not matched to a gene: 9. Germline loops: CDR1 MNHEY, CDR2 SMNVEV (reference sequence). CDR3 sequence reads: CASTRDRVFAGELFF. The CDR3 DNA reads as TGTGCCAGCACCCGGGACAGGGTCTTCGCCGGGGAGCTGTTTTTT.

The chain carries TRBV18 and TRBJ1-1, with TRBD1 matching 7 bases. V lost 3 bases and J lost 5; bases outside the gene matches: 6. The length of the CDR3 is 14 residues. CDR1 and CDR2 (germline): KGHSH, LQKENI. The CDR3: CASSPLARGTEAFF. CDR3 DNA sequence: TGTGCCAGCTCACCCCTGGCCAGGGGGACTGAAGCTTTCTTT.

The rearrangement uses TRBV7-2 and TRBJ2-5, with TRBD1 as a possible D gene (5 bases). Per germline, CDR1 SGHTA and CDR2 FQGNSA. The length of the CDR3 is 15 residues. Trimming removed 1 base at V and 5 bases at J, with 14 bases between. The CDR3 loop reads CASSLGVSGWETQYF. As DNA, the CDR3 is TGTGCCAGCAGCTTAGGGGTATCAGGGTGGGAGACCCAGTACTTC.

The chain couples TRBV29-1 to TRBJ2-5, with D maybe TRBD2 (5 bases). The germline gives CDR1 SQVTM, CDR2 ANQGSEA. The CDR3 has 14 residues. Trimming pared 0 bases from V and 5 bases from J, leaving 13 bases between. CDR3 sequence reads: CSVEDSGRRETQYF. CDR3 DNA: TGCAGCGTTGAAGATTCCGGTAGGAGGGAGACCCAGTACTTC. The full variable domain, its missing parts supplied by reference TRBV29-1 and TRBJ2-5, is SAVISQKPSRDICQRGTSLTIQCQVDSQVTMMFWYRQQPGQSLTLIATANQGSEATYESGFVIDKFPISRPNLTFSTLTVSNMSPEDSSIYLCSVEDSGRRETQYFGPGTRLLVL.

This clone appeared once. The CDR3 reads CASSPRQGLGGTQYF. For the CDR3, the DNA is TGTGCCAGCAGTCCACGACAGGGGTTGGGAGGTACGCAGTATTTT. The genes are TRBV6-6 and TRBJ2-3, with 8 bases identical to TRBD1. CDR1 is MNHNY and CDR2 is SVGAGI in the germline V gene (reference sequence). The CDR3 has 15 residues. V trimming: 5 bases; J trimming: 8 bases; junction bases outside the gene matches: 12.

The rearrangement joins TRBV18 to TRBJ1-1; TRBD1 is a possible D gene (5 bases). Deletions cut 6 bases from V and 1 base from J, with 12 bases between. CDR1 is KGHSH and CDR2 is LQKENI in the germline V gene. The CDR3 is 14 amino acids. CDR3 sequence: CASSRQLGNTEAFF. CDR3 nucleotides: TGTGCCAGCTCGCGACAGTTGGGGAACACTGAAGCTTTCTTT.

This sequence joins TRBV6-5 and TRBJ1-2, with 7 bases that match TRBD1. CDR3 size: 14 residues. CDR1 is MNHEY, CDR2 SVGAGI, per germline. J lost 0 bases, V lost 6 bases, and 4 bases had no gene match. CDR3 sequence reads: CASRNRGSNYGYTF. The DNA of the CDR3 is TGTGCCAGCAGAAACAGGGGCTCTAACTATGGCTACACCTTC.

This chain uses TRBV7-2 with TRBJ1-2; tentative D call: TRBD1 (5 bases). From germline, CDR1 is SGHTA and CDR2 FQGNSA. CDR3 length: 11 amino acids. V was shortened by 5 bases and J by 8 bases, with 9 bases between the two germline ends. CDR3: CASSPGPGYTF. CDR3 sequence (DNA): TGTGCCAGCAGCCCAGGGCCAGGCTACACCTTC.

V gene TRBV10-3 combines with J gene TRBJ1-5, with TRBD1 matching 7 bases. The CDR3 has 14 residues. The junction had 8 bases not matched to a gene; V was cut back by 8 bases and J by 4 bases. In germline, CDR1 is ENHRY, CDR2 SYGVKD. CDR3 residues: CAIGTTGANQPQHF. Written as DNA, the CDR3 is TGTGCCATCGGAACTACAGGGGCGAATCAGCCCCAGCATTTT.

The rearrangement uses TRBV6-1 and TRBJ1-2, with a tentative D call TRBD1 (5 bases). CDR1 is MNHNS and CDR2 is SASEGT in the germline V gene. With 3 bases removed from V and 5 bases from J, the gap between germline ends came to 10 bases. There are 13 residues in the CDR3. The CDR3 DNA reads as TGTGCCAGCAGTGAGAGGACAACGTATGGCTACACCTTC. Protein sequence: CASSERTTYGYTF.